These T cell receptor beta chains were read from a single sample in a study of PD-1 blockade in classical Hodgkin lymphoma. Profiled with immunoSEQ multiplex PCR; TCRdb holds only in-frame clones, not every one. The table lists 70,000 to 85,000 clones, approximately 94% of them singletons, with approximately 8.1% in the top ten. The starting material was peripheral blood mononuclear cells (PBMCs), obtained at baseline. The receptors stem from a human donor with classical Hodgkin lymphoma. CDR3s include the opening cysteine and the closing phenylalanine or tryptophan. D genes are given only for firm matches. Size tells how often a clone was seen (once, few, many) or the class of an expanded clone, and some rows leave it out.

TGTGCCAGCAGCGACCTCAATACCGGGTCCAAAAAAGAGACCCAGTACTTC	CASSDLNTGSKKETQYF	-	-	TRBJ2-5	TRBV9
TGTGCCAGCTCACCACAGGGTACATTGAAGGCCTACGAGCAGTACTTC	CASSPQGTLKAYEQYF	-	-	TRBJ2-7	TRBV18
TGTGCCAGCTCACCGGACGCGGGACAGCAAGAGACCCAGTACTTC	CASSPDAGQQETQYF	-	-	TRBJ2-5	TRBV18
TGTGCCAGCAGCAAACGACTAGGTTCGCTAGCGGGACCCGGAGGGCACGAGCAGTACTTC	CASSKRLGSLAGPGGHEQYF	-	-	TRBJ2-7	TRBV21-1
TGTGCCAGCAGCCCTCTAGGGGGCGTCTGGACAGATACGCAGTATTTT	CASSPLGGVWTDTQYF	TRBD1	-	TRBJ2-3	TRBV7-9
TGTGCCAGCAGCCAATTTACAGGGGTCACTGAAGCTTTCTTT	CASSQFTGVTEAFF	TRBD1	-	TRBJ1-1	TRBV4-2
TGTGCCAGCAGCATCCCCTTCGGGCGGGAGCTTTACACTGAGCAGTTCTTC	CASSIPFGRELYTEQFF	TRBD2	-	TRBJ2-1	TRBV7-9
TGTGCCAGCAGCCCCCGCAGCCCAGGTCGAGGCTACGAGCAGTACTTC	CASSPRSPGRGYEQYF	-	-	TRBJ2-7	TRBV7-9
TGTGCCTGGAGTGTAGGGTGGGCGTACAATGAGCAGTTCTTC	CAWSVGWAYNEQFF	-	once	TRBJ2-1	TRBV30
TGTGCCAGCAGCTCTATGGGACAGGGTGGGAACCACGAGCAGTACTTC	CASSSMGQGGNHEQYF	TRBD1	-	TRBJ2-7	TRBV5-4
TGTGCCAGCAGCCCGAGAAAGCTGGCGCAGAATGAGCAGTTCTTC	CASSPRKLAQNEQFF	-	-	TRBJ2-1	TRBV7-3
TGTGCCAGCAGGGGTGTCATGAACACTGAAGCTTTCTTT	CASRGVMNTEAFF	-	once	TRBJ1-1	TRBV7-2
TGTGCCAGCAGTTCGGGGGGTTACGAGCAGTACTTC	CASSSGGYEQYF	TRBD2	-	TRBJ2-7	TRBV27
TGCAGCGTTGAAGGGGGGGCTGACACCGGGGAGCTGTTTTTT	CSVEGGADTGELFF	-	-	TRBJ2-2	TRBV29-1
TGCAGCGTTGAAGCCGGGGGGGAAGAGACCCAGTACTTC	CSVEAGGEETQYF	TRBD2	-	TRBJ2-5	TRBV29-1
TGTGCCAGCAGCCTCCTCACATTGGACTATGGCTACACCTTC	CASSLLTLDYGYTF	-	-	TRBJ1-2	TRBV9
TGTGCCAGCAGTTCCGGACCGGGGTATAGCAATCAGCCCCAGCATTTT	CASSSGPGYSNQPQHF	-	-	TRBJ1-5	TRBV7-6
TGTGCCAGCAGCCAGGACCACTTACTTCGAACAGGCACTGAAGCCTTCTTT	CASSQDHLLRTGTEAFF	-	-	TRBJ1-1	TRBV9
TGTGCCAGCAGTTTTTCGGATACGCAGTATTTT	CASSFSDTQYF	-	-	TRBJ2-3	TRBV6-5
TGTGCCAGCAGTTACTCCCCTAGTCTCTACGAGCAGTACTTC	CASSYSPSLYEQYF	-	once	TRBJ2-7	TRBV6-5
TGCGCCAGCAGGGATGGGACGGCCGGCCCCTACGAGCAGTACTTC	CASRDGTAGPYEQYF	-	-	TRBJ2-7	TRBV5-1
TGTGCCTGGAGTGTCAATCTGGGAGAGACCCAGTACTTC	CAWSVNLGETQYF	-	once	TRBJ2-5	TRBV30
TGTGCCAGCAGTTACCGACACTACGAGCCTAACTATGGCTACACCTTC	CASSYRHYEPNYGYTF	-	-	TRBJ1-2	TRBV6-5
TGTGCCACCTCTAATCCGGGCAGCCCTAGGGTCTACGAGCAGTACTTC	CATSNPGSPRVYEQYF	-	-	TRBJ2-7	TRBV15
TGTGCCAGCAGCCAGTTCAGGGGGAGTCAGCCCCAGCATTTT	CASSQFRGSQPQHF	TRBD1	-	TRBJ1-5	TRBV4-2
TGTGCCAGCAGTAAAAAACTCCCGGGACTCCTAAACACAGATACGCAGTATTTT	CASSKKLPGLLNTDTQYF	-	-	TRBJ2-3	TRBV27
TGTGCCAGCGGTTGGAGTGGCACAGGGCATGCCCCCTACGAGCAGTACTTC	CASGWSGTGHAPYEQYF	-	-	TRBJ2-7	TRBV7-9
TGTGCCAGCAGCCAAGGGGCTGCTAGCACAGATACGCAGTATTTT	CASSQGAASTDTQYF	-	-	TRBJ2-3	TRBV4-2
TGTGCCAGCAGTGAAAAGACAGGGTCCTATGGTCATATGAACTTC	CASSEKTGSYGHMNF	TRBD1	once	TRBJ2-4	TRBV25-1
TGCAGCGTCAAACGGGACAACTCTGGAAACACCATATATTTT	CSVKRDNSGNTIYF	-	-	TRBJ1-3	TRBV29-1
TGTGCCAGCAGCGTAGGGGGGACCGCATCCTACGAGCAGTACTTC	CASSVGGTASYEQYF	-	-	TRBJ2-7	TRBV9
TGCGCCAGCAGCCAAGACACAGGTACCTCTGGAAACACCATATATTTT	CASSQDTGTSGNTIYF	-	once	TRBJ1-3	TRBV4-3
TGTGCCAGCAGCGTAGATTCCGCAGCCTTGAACACTGAAGCTTTCTTT	CASSVDSAALNTEAFF	-	-	TRBJ1-1	TRBV9
TGTGCCAGCAGCTTTAGCGGGGGGTTTAGTTCTGGGGCCAACGTCCTGACTTTC	CASSFSGGFSSGANVLTF	TRBD2	-	TRBJ2-6	TRBV13
TGTGCCAGCAGCGAGCTGACAGGGGCCAAAAACATTCAGTACTTC	CASSELTGAKNIQYF	TRBD1	-	TRBJ2-4	TRBV6-1
TGTGCCTGGATATATGCGGGAGGGCCTCAGTTCTTC	CAWIYAGGPQFF	TRBD2	-	TRBJ2-1	TRBV30
TGTGCCAGCAGCCCAGGCGCGTGGGGCCCGAATGAAAAACTGTTTTTT	CASSPGAWGPNEKLFF	-	-	TRBJ1-4	TRBV7-6
TGCAGCCCTAGGGGGGGGGCAACTAATGAAAAACTGTTTTTT	CSPRGGATNEKLFF	-	-	TRBJ1-4	TRBV29-1
TGTGCCAGCAGCTTAGCCTTTGCGGGGGTTATTATCGACGAGCAGTACTTC	CASSLAFAGVIIDEQYF	TRBD2	-	TRBJ2-7	TRBV7-8
TGTGCCAGCAGCCCGGGGGTTGGCCACGAGCAGTACTTC	CASSPGVGHEQYF	-	-	TRBJ2-7	TRBV7-3
TGTGCCAGTAGTTTCGCAGCGGGGGTGGGTGATACGCAGTATTTT	CASSFAAGVGDTQYF	TRBD2	-	TRBJ2-3	TRBV19
TGTGCCAGTAGTATGCAGGGGGCGAACACTGAAGCTTTCTTT	CASSMQGANTEAFF	TRBD1	-	TRBJ1-1	TRBV19